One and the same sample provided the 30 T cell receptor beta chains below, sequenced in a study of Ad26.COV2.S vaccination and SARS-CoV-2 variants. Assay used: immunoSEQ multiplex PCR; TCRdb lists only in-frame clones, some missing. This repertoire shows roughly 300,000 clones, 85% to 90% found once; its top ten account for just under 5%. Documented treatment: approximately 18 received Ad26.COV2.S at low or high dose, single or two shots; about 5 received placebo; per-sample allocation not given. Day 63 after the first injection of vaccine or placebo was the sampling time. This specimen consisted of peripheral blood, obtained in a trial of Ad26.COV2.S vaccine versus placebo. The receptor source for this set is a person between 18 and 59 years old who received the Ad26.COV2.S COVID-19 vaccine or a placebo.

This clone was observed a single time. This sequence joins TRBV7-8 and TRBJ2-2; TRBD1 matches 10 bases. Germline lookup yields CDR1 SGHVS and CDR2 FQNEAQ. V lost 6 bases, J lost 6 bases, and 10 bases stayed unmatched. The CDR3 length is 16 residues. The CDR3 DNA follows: TGTGCCAGCAGACATGACAGGGGGCGCTGGTCCGGGGAGCTGTTTTTT. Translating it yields CASRHDRGRWSGELFF.

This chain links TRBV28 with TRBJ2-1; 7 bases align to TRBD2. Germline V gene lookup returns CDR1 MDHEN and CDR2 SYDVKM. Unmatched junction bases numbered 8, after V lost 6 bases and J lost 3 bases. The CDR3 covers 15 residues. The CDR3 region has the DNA TGTGCCAGCAGGCGGGGAGGGTCAAGCTACAATGAGCAGTTCTTC. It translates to CASRRGGSSYNEQFF. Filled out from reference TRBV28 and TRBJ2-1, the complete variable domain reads DVKVTQSSRYLVKRTGEKVFLECVQDMDHENMFWYRQDPGLGLRLIYFSYDVKMKEKGDIPEGYSVSREKKERFSLILESASTNQTSMYLCASRRGGSSYNEQFFGPGTRLTVL.

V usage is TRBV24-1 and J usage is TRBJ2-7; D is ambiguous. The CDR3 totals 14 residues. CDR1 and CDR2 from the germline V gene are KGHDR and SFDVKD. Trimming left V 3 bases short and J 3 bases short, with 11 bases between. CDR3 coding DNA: TGTGCCACCAGTGATCCGAGAACGGGCTACGAGCAGTACTTC. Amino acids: CATSDPRTGYEQYF.

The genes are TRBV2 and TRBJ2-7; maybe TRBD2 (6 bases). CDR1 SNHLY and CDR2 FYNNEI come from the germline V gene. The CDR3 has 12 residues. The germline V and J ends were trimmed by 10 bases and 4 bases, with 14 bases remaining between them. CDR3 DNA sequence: TGTGCCATGTTAGGGACTTATTACGAGCAGTACTTC. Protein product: CAMLGTYYEQYF.

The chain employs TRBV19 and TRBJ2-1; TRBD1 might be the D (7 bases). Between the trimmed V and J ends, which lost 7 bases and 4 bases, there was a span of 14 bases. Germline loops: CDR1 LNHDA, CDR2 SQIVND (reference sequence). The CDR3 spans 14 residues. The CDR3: CASKRQGLYNEQFF. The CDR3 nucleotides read TGTGCCAGTAAGAGACAGGGACTTTACAATGAGCAGTTCTTC.

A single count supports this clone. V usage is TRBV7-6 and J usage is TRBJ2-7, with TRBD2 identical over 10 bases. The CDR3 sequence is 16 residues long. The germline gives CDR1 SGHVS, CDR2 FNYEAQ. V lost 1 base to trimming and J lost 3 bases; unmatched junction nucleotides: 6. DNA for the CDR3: TGTGCCAGCAGCTTAGGGAGCGGGGGGGCCGGCTACGAGCAGTACTTC. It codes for CASSLGSGGAGYEQYF.

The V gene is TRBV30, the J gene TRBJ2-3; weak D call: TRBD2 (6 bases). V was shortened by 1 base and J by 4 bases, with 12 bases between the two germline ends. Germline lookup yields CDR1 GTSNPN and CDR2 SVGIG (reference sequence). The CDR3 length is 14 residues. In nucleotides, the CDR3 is TGTGCCTGGAGTGCCAACCGGGAGTCAGATACGCAGTATTTT. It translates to CAWSANRESDTQYF.

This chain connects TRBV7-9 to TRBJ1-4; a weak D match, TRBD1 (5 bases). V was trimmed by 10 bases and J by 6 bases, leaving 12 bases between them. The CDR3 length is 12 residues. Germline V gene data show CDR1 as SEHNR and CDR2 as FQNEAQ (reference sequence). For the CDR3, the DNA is TGTGCCACCCGGGGACTTGATGAAAAACTGTTTTTT. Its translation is CATRGLDEKLFF.

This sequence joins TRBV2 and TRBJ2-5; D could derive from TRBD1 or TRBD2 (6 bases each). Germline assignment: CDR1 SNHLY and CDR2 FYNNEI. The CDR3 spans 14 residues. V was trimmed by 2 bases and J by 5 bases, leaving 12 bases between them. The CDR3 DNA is TGTGCCAGCAGTGAATGGGGGGCCCAGGAGACCCAGTACTTC. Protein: CASSEWGAQETQYF.

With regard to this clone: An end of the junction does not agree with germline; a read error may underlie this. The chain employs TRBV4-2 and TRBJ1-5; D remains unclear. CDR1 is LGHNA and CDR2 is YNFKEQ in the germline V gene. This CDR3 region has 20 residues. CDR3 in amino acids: CASNLLRRVSSQYSNQPQHF. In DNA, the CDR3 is TGTGCGAGCAACCTCCTTCGAAGGGTTTCGTCCCAGTATAGCAATCAGCCCCAGCATTTT.

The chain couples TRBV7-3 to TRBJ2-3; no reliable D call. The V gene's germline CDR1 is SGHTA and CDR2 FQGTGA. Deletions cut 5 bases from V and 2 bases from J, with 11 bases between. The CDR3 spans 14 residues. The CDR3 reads CASSAQNPTDTQYF. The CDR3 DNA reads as TGTGCCAGCAGCGCCCAAAACCCCACAGATACGCAGTATTTT.

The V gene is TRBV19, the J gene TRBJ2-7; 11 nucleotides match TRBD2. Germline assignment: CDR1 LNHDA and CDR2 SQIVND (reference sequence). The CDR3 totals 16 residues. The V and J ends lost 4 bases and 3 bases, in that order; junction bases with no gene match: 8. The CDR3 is CASSKTGTSGNYEQYF. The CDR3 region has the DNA TGTGCCAGTAGTAAGACCGGGACTAGCGGCAACTACGAGCAGTACTTC. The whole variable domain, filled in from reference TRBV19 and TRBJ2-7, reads DGGITQSPKYLFRKEGQNVTLSCEQNLNHDAMYWYRQDPGQGLRLIYYSQIVNDFQKGDIAEGYSVSREKKESFPLTVTSAQKNPTAFYLCASSKTGTSGNYEQYFGPGTRLTVT.

The CDR3 nucleotides read TGTGCCAGCAGCGGTCCGGTGGGGGAGCTGTTTTTT. Amino acids: CASSGPVGELFF. This chain connects TRBV2 to TRBJ2-2; D uncertain. Between the trimmed V and J ends, which lost 6 bases and 8 bases, there was a span of 10 bases. Germline V gene data show CDR1 as SNHLY and CDR2 as FYNNEI. The CDR3 contains 12 residues.

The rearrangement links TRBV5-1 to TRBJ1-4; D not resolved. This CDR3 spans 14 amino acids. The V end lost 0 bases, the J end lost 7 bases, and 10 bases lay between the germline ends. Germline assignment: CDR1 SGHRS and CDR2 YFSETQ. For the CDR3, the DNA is TGCGCCAGCAGCTTGGAACCACAAGGTGAAAAACTGTTTTTT. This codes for CASSLEPQGEKLFF. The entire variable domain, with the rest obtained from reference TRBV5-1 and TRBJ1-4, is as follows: KAGVTQTPRYLIKTRGQQVTLSCSPISGHRSVSWYQQTPGQGLQFLFEYFSETQRNKGNFPGRFSGRQFSNSRSEMNVSTLELGDSALYLCASSLEPQGEKLFFGSGTQLSVL.

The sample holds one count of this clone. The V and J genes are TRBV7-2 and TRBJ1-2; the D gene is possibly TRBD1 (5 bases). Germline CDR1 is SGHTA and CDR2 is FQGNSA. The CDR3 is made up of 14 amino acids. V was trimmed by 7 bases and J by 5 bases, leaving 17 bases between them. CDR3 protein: CASTPGGRRYGYTF. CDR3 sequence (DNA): TGTGCCAGCACCCCCGGGGGGAGGCGATATGGCTACACCTTC.

The CDR3 DNA reads as TGTGCCAGCAGCGAGCCCCGGGACAGGGGCCCCACCGGGGAGCTGTTTTTT. It yields the protein CASSEPRDRGPTGELFF. The chain is built from TRBV9 and TRBJ2-2; TRBD1 aligns across 10 bases. CDR1 is SGDLS and CDR2 is YYNGEE in the germline V gene. The CDR3 runs 17 residues. Trimming cost V 3 bases and J 4 bases; bases outside gene matches: 9.

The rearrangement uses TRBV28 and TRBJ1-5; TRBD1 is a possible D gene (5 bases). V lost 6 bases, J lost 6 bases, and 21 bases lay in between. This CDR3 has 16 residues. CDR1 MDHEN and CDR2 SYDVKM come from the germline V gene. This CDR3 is CASSFRGPALGQPQHF. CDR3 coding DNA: TGTGCCAGCAGCTTTAGGGGACCCGCCCTCGGTCAGCCCCAGCATTTT.

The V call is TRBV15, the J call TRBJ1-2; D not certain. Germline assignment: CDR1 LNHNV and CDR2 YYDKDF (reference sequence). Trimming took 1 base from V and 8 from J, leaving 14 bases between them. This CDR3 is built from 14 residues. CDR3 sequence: CATSRAFQTVGYTF. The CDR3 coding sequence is TGTGCCACCAGCAGAGCCTTCCAGACTGTCGGCTACACCTTC.

The CDR3 region is CAISQGYYGYTF. In nucleotides, the CDR3 is TGTGCCATCAGTCAGGGATACTATGGCTACACCTTC. The chain couples TRBV10-3 to TRBJ1-2; D perhaps matches TRBD1 (5 bases). This CDR3 contains 12 residues. The germline V gene has CDR1 ENHRY and CDR2 SYGVKD. V lost 5 bases and J lost 3, with 7 bases in between.

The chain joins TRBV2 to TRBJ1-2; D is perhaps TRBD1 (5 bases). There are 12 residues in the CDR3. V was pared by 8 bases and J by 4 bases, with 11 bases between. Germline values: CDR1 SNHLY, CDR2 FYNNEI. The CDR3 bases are TGTGCCAGCGGGGCCGGGTTCTATGGCTACACCTTC. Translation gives CASGAGFYGYTF.

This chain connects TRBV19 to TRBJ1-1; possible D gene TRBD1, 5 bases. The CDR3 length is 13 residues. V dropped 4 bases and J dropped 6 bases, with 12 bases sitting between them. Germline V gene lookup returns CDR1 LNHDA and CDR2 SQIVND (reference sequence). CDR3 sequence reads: CASSTSRVSEAFF. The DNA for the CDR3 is TGTGCCAGTAGTACCTCCAGGGTTTCTGAAGCTTTCTTT.

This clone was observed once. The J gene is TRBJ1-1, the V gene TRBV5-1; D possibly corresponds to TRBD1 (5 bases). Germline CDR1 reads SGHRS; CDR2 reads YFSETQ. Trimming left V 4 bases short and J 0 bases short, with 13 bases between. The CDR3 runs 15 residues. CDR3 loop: CASSRLGELNTEAFF. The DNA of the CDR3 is TGCGCCAGCAGCCGCCTGGGGGAGTTGAACACTGAAGCTTTCTTT.

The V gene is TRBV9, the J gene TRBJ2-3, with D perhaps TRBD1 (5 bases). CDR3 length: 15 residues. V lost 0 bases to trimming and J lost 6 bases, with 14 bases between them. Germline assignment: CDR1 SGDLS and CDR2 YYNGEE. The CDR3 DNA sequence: TGTGCCAGCAGCGTAGCGGCAGGGATGGGCGATACGCAGTATTTT. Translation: CASSVAAGMGDTQYF.

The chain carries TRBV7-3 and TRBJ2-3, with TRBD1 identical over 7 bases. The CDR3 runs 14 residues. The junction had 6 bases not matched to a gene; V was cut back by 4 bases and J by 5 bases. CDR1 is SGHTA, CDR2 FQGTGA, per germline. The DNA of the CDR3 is TGTGCCAGCAGCTCCATGGGACAGCAAGATACGCAGTATTTT. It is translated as CASSSMGQQDTQYF.

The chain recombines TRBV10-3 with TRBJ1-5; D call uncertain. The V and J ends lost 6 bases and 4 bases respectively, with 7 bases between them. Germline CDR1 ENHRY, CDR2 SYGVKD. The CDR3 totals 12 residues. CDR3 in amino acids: CAISKGNQPQHF. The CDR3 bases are TGTGCCATCAGCAAGGGAAATCAGCCCCAGCATTTT.

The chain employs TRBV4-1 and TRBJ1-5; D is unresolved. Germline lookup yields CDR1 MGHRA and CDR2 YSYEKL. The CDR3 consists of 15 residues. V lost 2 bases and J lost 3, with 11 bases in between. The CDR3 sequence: CASSQSWGNNQPQHF. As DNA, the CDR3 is TGCGCCAGCAGCCAATCCTGGGGAAACAATCAGCCCCAGCATTTT.

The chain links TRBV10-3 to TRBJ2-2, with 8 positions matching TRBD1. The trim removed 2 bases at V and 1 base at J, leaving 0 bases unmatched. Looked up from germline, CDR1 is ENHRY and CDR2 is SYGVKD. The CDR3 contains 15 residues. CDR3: CAISETGGNTGELFF. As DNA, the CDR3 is TGTGCCATCAGTGAGACAGGGGGGAACACCGGGGAGCTGTTTTTT.

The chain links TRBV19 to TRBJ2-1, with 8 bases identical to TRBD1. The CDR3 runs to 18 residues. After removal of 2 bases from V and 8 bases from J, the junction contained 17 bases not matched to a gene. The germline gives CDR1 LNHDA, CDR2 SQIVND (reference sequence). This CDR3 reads CASSIRGERQGAYDEQFF. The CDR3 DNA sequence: TGTGCCAGTAGTATACGAGGGGAAAGGCAGGGGGCTTACGATGAGCAGTTCTTC.

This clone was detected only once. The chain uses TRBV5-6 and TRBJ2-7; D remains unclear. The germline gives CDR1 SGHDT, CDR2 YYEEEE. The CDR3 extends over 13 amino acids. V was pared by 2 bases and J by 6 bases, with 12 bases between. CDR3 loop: CASSFGQESEQYF. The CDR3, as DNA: TGTGCCAGCAGCTTCGGCCAGGAAAGCGAGCAGTACTTC.

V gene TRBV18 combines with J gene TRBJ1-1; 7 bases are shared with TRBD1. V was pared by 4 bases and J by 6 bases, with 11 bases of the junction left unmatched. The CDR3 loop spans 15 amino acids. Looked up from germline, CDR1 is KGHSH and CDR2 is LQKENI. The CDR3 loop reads CASSQIIGQDAEAFF. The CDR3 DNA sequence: TGTGCCAGCTCACAGATAATAGGACAGGACGCTGAAGCTTTCTTT.